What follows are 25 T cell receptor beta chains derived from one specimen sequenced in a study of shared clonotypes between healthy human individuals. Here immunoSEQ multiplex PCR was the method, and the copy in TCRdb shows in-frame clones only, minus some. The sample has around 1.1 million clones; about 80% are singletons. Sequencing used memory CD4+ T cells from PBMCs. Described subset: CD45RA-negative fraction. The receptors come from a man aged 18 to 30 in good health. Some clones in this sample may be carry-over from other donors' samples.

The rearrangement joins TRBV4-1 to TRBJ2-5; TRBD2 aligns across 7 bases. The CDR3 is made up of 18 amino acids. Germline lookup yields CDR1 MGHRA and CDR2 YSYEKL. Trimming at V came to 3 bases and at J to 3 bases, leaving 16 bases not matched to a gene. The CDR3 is CASSQGTRAGVDEETQYF. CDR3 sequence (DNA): TGCGCCAGCAGCCAGGGGACTCGGGCGGGAGTGGACGAAGAGACCCAGTACTTC.

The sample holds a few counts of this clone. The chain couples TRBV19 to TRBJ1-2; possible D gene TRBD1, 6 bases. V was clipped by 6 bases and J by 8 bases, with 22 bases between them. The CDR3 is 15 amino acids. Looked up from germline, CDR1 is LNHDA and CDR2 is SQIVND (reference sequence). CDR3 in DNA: TGTGCCAGTAGGGGTACAGGGAATGGACCCGGAGGCTACACCTTC. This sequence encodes CASRGTGNGPGGYTF.

CDR3 in DNA: TGTGCCAGCAGTGATAGTCGGCAGGGTGGAAACACCATATATTTT. It translates to CASSDSRQGGNTIYF. The genes are TRBV25-1 and TRBJ1-3; possible D gene TRBD1, 5 bases. V lost 3 bases and J 3 bases, leaving 12 bases between the germline ends. Germline-derived CDR1 and CDR2 are MGHDK and SYGVNS. The CDR3 is 15 amino acids.

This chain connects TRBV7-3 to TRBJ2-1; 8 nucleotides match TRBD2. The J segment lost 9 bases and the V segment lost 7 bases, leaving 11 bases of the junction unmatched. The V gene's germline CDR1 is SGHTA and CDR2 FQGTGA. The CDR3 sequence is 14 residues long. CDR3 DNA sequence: TGTGCCAGCAACGACGGGGGGACTAGAAGTGAGCAGTTCTTC. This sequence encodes CASNDGGTRSEQFF.

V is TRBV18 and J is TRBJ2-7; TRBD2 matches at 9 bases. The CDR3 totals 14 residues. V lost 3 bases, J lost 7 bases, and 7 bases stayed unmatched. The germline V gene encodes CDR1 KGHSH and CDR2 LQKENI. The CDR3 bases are TGTGCCAGCTCACCCCTTACCCTAGCGGGAGAGCAGTACTTC. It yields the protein CASSPLTLAGEQYF.

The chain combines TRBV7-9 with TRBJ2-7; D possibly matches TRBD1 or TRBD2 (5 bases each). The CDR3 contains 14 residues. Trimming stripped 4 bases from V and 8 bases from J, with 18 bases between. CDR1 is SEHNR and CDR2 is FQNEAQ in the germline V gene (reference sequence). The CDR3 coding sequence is TGTGCCAGCAGCTCCCGAACCGAGGGACCTAAGCAGTACTTC. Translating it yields CASSSRTEGPKQYF.

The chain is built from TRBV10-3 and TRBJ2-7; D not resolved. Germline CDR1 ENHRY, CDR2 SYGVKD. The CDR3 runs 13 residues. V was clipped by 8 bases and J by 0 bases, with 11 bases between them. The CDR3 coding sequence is TGTGCCATCGGGATGGGAAACTCCTACGAGCAGTACTTC. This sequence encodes CAIGMGNSYEQYF.

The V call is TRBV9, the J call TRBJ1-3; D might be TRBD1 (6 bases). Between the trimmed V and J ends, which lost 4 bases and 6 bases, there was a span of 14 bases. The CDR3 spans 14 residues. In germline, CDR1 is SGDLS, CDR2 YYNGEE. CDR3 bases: TGTGCCAGCAGCAGGACAGCGACGAAAAACACCATATATTTT. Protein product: CASSRTATKNTIYF.

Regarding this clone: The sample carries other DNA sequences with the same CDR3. The CDR3 region is CASSLRQGAGYGYTF. The CDR3 DNA follows: TGTGCCAGCAGCTTAAGACAGGGGGCGGGCTATGGCTACACCTTC. This sequence joins TRBV7-8 and TRBJ1-2; 10 bases map to TRBD1. This CDR3 has 15 amino acids. Germline CDR1 reads SGHVS; CDR2 reads FQNEAQ. V shed 2 bases and J 4 bases; nucleotides not matched to a gene: 4.

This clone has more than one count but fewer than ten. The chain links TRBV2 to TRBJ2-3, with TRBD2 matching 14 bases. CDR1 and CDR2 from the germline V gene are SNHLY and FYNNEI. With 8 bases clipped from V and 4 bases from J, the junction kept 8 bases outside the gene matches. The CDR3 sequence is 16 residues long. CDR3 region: CASGGLAGERADTQYF. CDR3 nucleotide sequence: TGTGCCAGCGGGGGACTAGCGGGAGAAAGGGCAGATACGCAGTATTTT.

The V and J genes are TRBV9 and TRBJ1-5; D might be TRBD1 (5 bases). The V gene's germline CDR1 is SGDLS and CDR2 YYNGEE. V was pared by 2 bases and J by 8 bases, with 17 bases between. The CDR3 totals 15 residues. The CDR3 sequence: CASSVRSEGGEPQHF. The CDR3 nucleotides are TGTGCCAGCAGCGTGAGGTCTGAAGGAGGGGAGCCCCAGCATTTT. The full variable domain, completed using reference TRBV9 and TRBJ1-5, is DSGVTQTPKHLITATGQRVTLRCSPRSGDLSVYWYQQSLDQGLQFLIQYYNGEERAKGNILERFSAQQFPDLHSELNLSSLELGDSALYFCASSVRSEGGEPQHFGDGTRLSIL.

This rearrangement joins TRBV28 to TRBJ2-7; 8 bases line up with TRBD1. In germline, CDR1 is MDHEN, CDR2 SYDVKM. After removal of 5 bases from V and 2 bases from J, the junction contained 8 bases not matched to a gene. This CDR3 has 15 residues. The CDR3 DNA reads TGTGCCAGCAGTCCAAACAGGGGGAGTCCCTACGAGCAGTACTTC. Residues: CASSPNRGSPYEQYF.

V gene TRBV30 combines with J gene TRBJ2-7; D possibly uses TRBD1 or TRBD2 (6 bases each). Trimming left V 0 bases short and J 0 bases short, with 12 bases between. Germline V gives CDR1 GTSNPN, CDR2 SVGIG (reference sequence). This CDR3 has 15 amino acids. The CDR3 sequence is CAWSVLGGLSYEQYF. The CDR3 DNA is TGTGCCTGGAGTGTATTGGGGGGCCTCTCCTACGAGCAGTACTTC.

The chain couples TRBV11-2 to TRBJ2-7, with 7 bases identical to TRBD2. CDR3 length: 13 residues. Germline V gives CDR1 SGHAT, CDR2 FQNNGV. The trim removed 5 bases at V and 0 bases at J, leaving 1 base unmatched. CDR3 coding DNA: TGTGCCAGCAGCCGCGGGAGCTCCTACGAGCAGTACTTC. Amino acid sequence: CASSRGSSYEQYF.

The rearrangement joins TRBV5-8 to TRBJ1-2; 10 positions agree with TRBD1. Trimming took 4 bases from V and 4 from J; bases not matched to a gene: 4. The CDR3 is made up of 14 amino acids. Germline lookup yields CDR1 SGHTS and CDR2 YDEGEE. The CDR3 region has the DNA TGTGCCAGCAGCACGTGGACAGGGGGCTATGGCTACACCTTC. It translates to CASSTWTGGYGYTF.

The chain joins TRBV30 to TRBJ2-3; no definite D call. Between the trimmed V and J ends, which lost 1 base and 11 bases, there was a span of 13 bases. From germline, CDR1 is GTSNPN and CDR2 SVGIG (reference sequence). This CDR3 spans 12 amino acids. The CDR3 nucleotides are TGTGCCTGGAGTGATTCCGCACCGGGGCAGTATTTT. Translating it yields CAWSDSAPGQYF.

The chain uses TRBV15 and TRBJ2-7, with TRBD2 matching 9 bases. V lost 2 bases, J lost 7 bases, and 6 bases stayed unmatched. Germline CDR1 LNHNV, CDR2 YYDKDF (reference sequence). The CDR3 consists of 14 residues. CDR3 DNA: TGTGCCACCAGCAGACTAGCGGGAACGGGAGAGCAGTACTTC. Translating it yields CATSRLAGTGEQYF.

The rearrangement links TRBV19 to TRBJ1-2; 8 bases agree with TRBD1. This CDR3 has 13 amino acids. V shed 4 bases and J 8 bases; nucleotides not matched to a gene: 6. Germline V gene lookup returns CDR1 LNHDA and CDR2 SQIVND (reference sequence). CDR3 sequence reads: CASSTIDRGGYTF. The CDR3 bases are TGTGCCAGTAGTACCATAGACAGGGGCGGCTACACCTTC.

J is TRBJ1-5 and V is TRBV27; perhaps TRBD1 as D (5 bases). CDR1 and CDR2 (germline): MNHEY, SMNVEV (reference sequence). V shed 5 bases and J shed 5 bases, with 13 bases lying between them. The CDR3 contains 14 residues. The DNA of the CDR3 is TGTGCCAGCAGTACCCGGGGGGGATATCAGCCCCAGCATTTT. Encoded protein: CASSTRGGYQPQHF.

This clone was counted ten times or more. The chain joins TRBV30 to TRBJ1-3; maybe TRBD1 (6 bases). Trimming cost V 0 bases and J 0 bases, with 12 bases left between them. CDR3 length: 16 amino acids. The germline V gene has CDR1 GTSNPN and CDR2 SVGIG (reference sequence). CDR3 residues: CAWSVGATGSGNTIYF. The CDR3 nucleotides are TGTGCCTGGAGTGTGGGGGCTACAGGCTCTGGAAACACCATATATTTT.

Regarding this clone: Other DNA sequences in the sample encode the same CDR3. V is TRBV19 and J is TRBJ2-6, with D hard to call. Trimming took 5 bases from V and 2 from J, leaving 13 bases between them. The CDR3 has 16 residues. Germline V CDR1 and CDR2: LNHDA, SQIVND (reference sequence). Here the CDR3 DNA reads TGTGCCAGTAGTTCCCGGGCCGTTACTGGGGCCAACGTCCTGACTTTC. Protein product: CASSSRAVTGANVLTF.

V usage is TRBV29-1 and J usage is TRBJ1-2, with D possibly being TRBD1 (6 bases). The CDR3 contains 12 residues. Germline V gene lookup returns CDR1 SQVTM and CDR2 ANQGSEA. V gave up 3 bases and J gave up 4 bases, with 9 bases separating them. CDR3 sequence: CSVENRVYGYTF. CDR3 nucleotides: TGCAGCGTTGAGAACAGGGTCTATGGCTACACCTTC.

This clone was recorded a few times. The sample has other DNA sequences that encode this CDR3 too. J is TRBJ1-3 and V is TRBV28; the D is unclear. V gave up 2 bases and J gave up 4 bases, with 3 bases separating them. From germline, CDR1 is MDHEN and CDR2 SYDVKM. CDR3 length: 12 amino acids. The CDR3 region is CASSLEGNTIYF. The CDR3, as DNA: TGTGCCAGCAGTTTAGAGGGAAACACCATATATTTT.

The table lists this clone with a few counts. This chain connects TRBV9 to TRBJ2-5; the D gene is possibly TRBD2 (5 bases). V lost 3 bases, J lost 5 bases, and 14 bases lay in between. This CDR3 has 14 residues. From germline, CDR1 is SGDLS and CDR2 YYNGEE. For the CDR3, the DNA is TGTGCCAGCAGCGGTATAGGAGGCGGGGAGACCCAGTACTTC. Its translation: CASSGIGGGETQYF.

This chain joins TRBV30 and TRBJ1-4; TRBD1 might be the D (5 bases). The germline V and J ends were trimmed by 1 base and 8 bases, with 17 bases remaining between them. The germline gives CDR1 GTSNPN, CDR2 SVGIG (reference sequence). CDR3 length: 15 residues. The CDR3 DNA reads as TGTGCCTGGAGTGGCTACAGGACCCCTTGGGAAAAACTGTTTTTT. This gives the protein CAWSGYRTPWEKLFF.